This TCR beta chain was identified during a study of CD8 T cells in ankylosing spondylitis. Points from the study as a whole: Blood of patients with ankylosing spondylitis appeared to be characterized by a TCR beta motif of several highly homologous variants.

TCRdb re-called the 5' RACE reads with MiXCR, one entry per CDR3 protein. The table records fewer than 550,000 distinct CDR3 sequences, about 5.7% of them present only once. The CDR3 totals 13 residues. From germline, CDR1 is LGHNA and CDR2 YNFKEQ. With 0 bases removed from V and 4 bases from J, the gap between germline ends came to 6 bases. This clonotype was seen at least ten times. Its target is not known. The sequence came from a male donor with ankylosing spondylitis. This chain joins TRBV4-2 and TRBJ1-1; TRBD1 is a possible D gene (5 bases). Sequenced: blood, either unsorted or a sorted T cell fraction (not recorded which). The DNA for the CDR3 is TGTGCCAGCAGCCAAGAGAGGGGCACTGAAGCTTTCTTT. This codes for CASSQERGTEAFF.